A selection of T cell receptor beta chains follows, all from one sample in a study of blood T cells in healthy people across ages. Using its own MiXCR run on the 5' RACE reads, TCRdb lists one record per CDR3 protein. Seen here are 1.5 million to 2 million distinct CDR3 sequences, around half observed once, and the top ten hold approximately 2.1%. Sequencing was carried out using blood. All receptors come from a middle-aged woman in good health. Each CDR3 is given with its conserved first and last residue. Fields, in order: D gene, V gene, clone size, J gene, CDR3 protein, CDR3 DNA. A D gene is named only where the DNA matches it firmly. Clone size, where shown, is once, few, many, or a class for clones that have expanded.

>TRBD2|TRBV7-2|few|TRBJ2-3
CASSLIGGAPDTQYF
TGTGCCAGCAGCTTAATCGGGGGGGCTCCAGATACGCAGTATTTT
>-|TRBV11-2|-|TRBJ2-4
CASSLDLAENIQYF
TGTGCCAGCAGCTTAGATCTGGCAGAAAACATTCAGTACTTC
>-|TRBV7-2|few|TRBJ2-7
CASTTKTYEQYF
TGTGCCAGCACCACAAAGACCTACGAGCAGTACTTC
>-|TRBV5-1|-|TRBJ1-6
CASRNFQRPNSPLHF
TGCGCCAGCCGAAACTTTCAGAGGCCAAATTCACCCCTCCACTTT
>TRBD1|TRBV6-5|-|TRBJ2-7
CASSPTGTIYEQYF
TGTGCCAGCAGCCCGACAGGGACCATCTACGAGCAGTACTTC
>TRBD1|TRBV10-3|-|TRBJ2-7
CAISDPGTVSYEQYF
TGTGCCATCAGTGACCCGGGGACAGTCTCCTACGAGCAGTACTTC
>TRBD2|TRBV20-1|few|TRBJ2-1
CSARDPRLAGGLVGNEQFF
TGCAGTGCTAGGGACCCCCGACTAGCGGGGGGGCTGGTCGGAAATGAGCAGTTCTTC
>TRBD1|TRBV12-3/TRBV12-4|few|TRBJ2-7
CASSRPGQLFYEQYF
TGTGCCAGCAGCAGACCGGGACAGCTCTTTTACGAGCAGTACTTC
>-|TRBV12-3/TRBV12-4|few|TRBJ2-5
CATARQRETQYF
TGTGCCACTGCCAGGCAGCGGGAGACCCAGTACTTC
>-|TRBV25-1|few|TRBJ1-2
CASSGTTGLSSIGYTF
TGTGCCAGCAGTGGCACTACAGGGTTATCGAGCATAGGCTACACCTTC
>-|TRBV9|-|TRBJ2-7
CASSVRLSSYEQYF
TGTGCCAGCAGCGTACGTCTGAGCTCCTACGAGCAGTACTTC
>-|TRBV29-1|-|TRBJ1-1
CSAATRTLNTEAFF
TGCAGCGCCGCGACGCGTACCCTAAACACTGAAGCTTTCTTT
>-|TRBV18|few|TRBJ2-4
CASSPRNSGRDKNIQYF
TGTGCCAGCTCACCCCGGAATTCTGGGCGAGACAAAAACATTCAGTACTTC
>TRBD1|TRBV6-2/TRBV6-3|-|TRBJ1-2
CASTHRTGGGGYTF
TGTGCCAGCACCCACAGGACAGGGGGAGGAGGCTACACCTTC
>-|TRBV4-2|-|TRBJ2-3
CASSQQSGQTDTQYF
TGTGCCAGCAGCCAACAAAGTGGGCAGACAGATACGCAGTATTTT
>TRBD1|TRBV19|-|TRBJ1-1
CASRRGDRKTEAFF
TGTGCCAGTAGGCGTGGGGACAGGAAGACTGAAGCTTTCTTT
>-|TRBV6-5|-|TRBJ2-1
CASTFWQPNEQFF
TGTGCCAGTACCTTCTGGCAGCCCAATGAGCAGTTCTTC
>TRBD2|TRBV4-3|-|TRBJ2-3
CASSQFGTSYTDTQYF
TGCGCCAGCAGCCAATTTGGGACTAGTTACACAGATACGCAGTATTTT
>TRBD1|TRBV9|-|TRBJ2-7
CASSVAGRGPEQYF
TGTGCCAGCAGCGTAGCTGGCAGGGGGCCCGAGCAGTACTTC
>TRBD2|TRBV5-1|-|TRBJ2-7
CASRVTSAVNYEQYF
TGCGCCAGCAGGGTAACTAGCGCGGTAAATTACGAGCAGTACTTC
>-|TRBV7-9|once|TRBJ2-5
CASSSWDWGVETQYF
TGTGCCAGCAGCTCCTGGGACTGGGGTGTAGAGACCCAGTACTTC
>TRBD1|TRBV20-1|-|TRBJ2-7
CSASYGTGRGEQYF
TGCAGTGCTAGTTACGGGACAGGCCGCGGCGAGCAGTACTTC
>-|TRBV7-2|-|TRBJ1-2
CASSRDKSYGYTF
TGTGCCAGCAGCCGCGACAAATCCTATGGCTACACCTTC
>-|TRBV6-5|-|TRBJ2-5
CASTYTRTAETQYF
TGTGCCAGCACCTATACAAGGACCGCAGAGACCCAGTACTTC
>-|TRBV7-2|-|TRBJ2-1
CASSLQLNTGELFF
TGTGCCAGCAGCTTACAGCTAAACACCGGGGAGCTGTTCTTC
>TRBD2|TRBV5-1|-|TRBJ2-1
CASSHHGLAGGPNEQFF
TGCGCCAGCAGCCACCATGGACTAGCGGGGGGCCCCAATGAGCAGTTCTTC